This T cell receptor (beta chain) was identified during a study of blood T cell repertoires in COVID-19. The V end was cut by 4 bases, the J end by 2 bases, with 5 bases between. CDR1 is LNHDA, CDR2 SQIVND, per germline (reference sequence). CDR3 length: 12 amino acids. Authors' methods: Reference gene primer amplification gave nucleated cell count estimates. Sequencing was performed with immunoSEQ multiplex PCR; in TCRdb, only in-frame clones are kept and a portion is missing. Clonal size and the V and J genes are those of that table, whereas D and trimming came from the DNA. Of roughly 180,000 clones listed, around 80% are singletons. Cohorts were determined from participant-reported clinical history. A COVID-19 case had been met by exposed participants during the 2 weeks before study entry.

This clonotype was sampled from a man between 60 and 70 years old who had been exposed to COVID-19. The sequencing sample was made of PBMCs or T cells enriched from blood (not recorded which). The rearrangement uses TRBV19 and TRBJ2-5, with a possible D match to TRBD1 (5 bases). CDR3 sequence: CASSNRQETQYF. The CDR3 region has the DNA TGTGCCAGTAGTAACAGGCAAGAGACCCAGTACTTC.